This entry concerns a single T cell receptor beta chain. Its antigen is undetermined. Looked up from germline, CDR1 is SGHRS and CDR2 is YFSETQ. Trimming left V 0 bases short and J 6 bases short, with 10 bases between. This CDR3 is 15 amino acids long. TCRdb's copy holds only in-frame clones and misses some; the assay was immunoSEQ multiplex PCR. This repertoire shows tens of thousands of clones, approximately 79% found once; its top ten account for 8.5% to 10%. The data derive from a study of radiotherapy plus CTLA-4 blockade in lung cancer. Study-level results: The study found tumor-derived TCR clones expanded in blood after radiotherapy plus ipilimumab.

Enrolled patients, whose metastatic non-small-cell lung cancer was chemo-refractory, received focal radiation plus CTLA-4 blockade with ipilimumab. The sequence derives from a human donor with non-small cell lung cancer who had a complete response to radiotherapy plus ipilimumab. Material: peripheral blood, obtained from a patient treated with radiotherapy plus ipilimumab. V is TRBV5-1 and J is TRBJ1-6; D gene ambiguous. DNA for the CDR3: TGCGCCAGCAGCTTGGGAGACACCTTTAATTCACCCCTCCACTTT. Translation: CASSLGDTFNSPLHF.